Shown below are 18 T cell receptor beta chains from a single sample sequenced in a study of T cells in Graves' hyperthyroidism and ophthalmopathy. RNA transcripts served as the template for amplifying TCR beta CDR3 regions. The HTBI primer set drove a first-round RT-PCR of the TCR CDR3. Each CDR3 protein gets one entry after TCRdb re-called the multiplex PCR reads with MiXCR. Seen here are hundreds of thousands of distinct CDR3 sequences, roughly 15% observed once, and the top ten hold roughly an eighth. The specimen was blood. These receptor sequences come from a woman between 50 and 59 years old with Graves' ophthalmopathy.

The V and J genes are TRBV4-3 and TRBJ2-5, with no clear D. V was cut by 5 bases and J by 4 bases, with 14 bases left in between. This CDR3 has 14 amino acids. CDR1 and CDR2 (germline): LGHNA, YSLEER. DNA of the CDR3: TGCGCCAGCAGCACTCGATACGGTGCAGAGACCCAGTACTTC. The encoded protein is CASSTRYGAETQYF.

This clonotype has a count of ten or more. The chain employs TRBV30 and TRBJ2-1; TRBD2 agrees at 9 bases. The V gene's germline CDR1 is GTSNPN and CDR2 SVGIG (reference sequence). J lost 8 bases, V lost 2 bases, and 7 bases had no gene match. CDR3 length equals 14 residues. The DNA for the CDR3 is TGTGCCTGGAGTCTTGGACTAGCGAAGGATGAGCAGTTCTTC. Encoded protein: CAWSLGLAKDEQFF.

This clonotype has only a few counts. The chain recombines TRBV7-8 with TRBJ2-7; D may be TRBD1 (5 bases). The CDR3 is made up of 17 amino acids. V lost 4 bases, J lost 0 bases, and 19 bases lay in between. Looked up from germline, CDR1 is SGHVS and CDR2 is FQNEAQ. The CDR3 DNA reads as TGTGCCAGCAGCTCCAAAATAGACAGATACAACTCCTACGAGCAGTACTTC. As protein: CASSSKIDRYNSYEQYF.

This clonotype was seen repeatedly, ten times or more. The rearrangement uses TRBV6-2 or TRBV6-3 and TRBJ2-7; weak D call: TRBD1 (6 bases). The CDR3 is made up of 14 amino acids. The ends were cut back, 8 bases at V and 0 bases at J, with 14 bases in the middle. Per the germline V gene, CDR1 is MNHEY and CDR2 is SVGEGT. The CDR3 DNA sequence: TGTGCCAGCCTAGAGTGGGACACCTCCTACGAGCAGTACTTC. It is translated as CASLEWDTSYEQYF.

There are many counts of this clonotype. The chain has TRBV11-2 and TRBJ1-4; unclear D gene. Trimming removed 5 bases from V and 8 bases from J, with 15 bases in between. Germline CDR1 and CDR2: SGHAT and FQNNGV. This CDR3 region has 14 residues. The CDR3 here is CASSPRRVPEKLFF. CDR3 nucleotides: TGTGCCAGCAGCCCTCGAAGGGTTCCAGAAAAACTGTTTTTT.

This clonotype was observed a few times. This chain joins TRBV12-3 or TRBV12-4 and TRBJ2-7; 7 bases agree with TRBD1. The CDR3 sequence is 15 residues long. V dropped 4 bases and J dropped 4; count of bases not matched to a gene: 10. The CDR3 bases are TGTGCCAGCAGTTCTACAGGGGAAGGGGGATACGAGCAGTACTTC. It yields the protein CASSSTGEGGYEQYF.

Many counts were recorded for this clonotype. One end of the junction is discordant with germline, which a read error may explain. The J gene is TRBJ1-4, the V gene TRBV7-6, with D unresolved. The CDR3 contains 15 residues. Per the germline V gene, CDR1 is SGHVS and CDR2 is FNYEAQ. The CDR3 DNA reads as TGTGCCAGCAGCTTAGCCCCAGGCTCTAAAGAAAAACTGTTTTTT. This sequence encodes CASSLAPGSKEKLFF.

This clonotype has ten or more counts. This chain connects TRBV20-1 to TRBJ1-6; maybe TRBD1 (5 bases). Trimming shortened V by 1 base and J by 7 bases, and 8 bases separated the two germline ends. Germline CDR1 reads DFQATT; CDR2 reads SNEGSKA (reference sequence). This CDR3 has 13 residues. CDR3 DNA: TGCAGTGCTAGAGCCAGGGACAATTCACCCCTCCACTTT. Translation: CSARARDNSPLHF.

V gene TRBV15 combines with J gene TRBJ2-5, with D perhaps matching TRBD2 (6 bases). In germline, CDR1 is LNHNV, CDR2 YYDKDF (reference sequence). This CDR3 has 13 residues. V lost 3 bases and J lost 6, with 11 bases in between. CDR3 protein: CATSSGRGKTQYF. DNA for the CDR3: TGTGCCACCAGCAGCGGGAGAGGAAAGACCCAGTACTTC. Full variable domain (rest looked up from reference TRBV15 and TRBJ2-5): DAMVIQNPRYQVTQFGKPVTLSCSQTLNHNVMYWYQQKSSQAPKLLFHYYDKDFNNEADTPDNFQSRRPNTSFCFLDIRSPGLGDTAMYLCATSSGRGKTQYFGPGTRLLVL.

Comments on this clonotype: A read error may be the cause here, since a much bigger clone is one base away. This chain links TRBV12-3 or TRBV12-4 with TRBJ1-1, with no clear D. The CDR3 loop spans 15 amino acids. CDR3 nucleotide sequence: TGTGCCGGCAGTTTAGCATCAGGACTTTCTGCTGAAGCTTTCTTT. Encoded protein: CAGSLASGLSAEAFF.

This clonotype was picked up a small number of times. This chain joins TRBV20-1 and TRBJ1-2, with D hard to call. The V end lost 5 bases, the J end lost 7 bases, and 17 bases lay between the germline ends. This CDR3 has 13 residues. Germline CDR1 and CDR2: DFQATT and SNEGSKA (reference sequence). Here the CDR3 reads CSAWDLPNTGYTF. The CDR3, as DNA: TGCAGTGCTTGGGATCTACCTAATACTGGCTACACCTTC.

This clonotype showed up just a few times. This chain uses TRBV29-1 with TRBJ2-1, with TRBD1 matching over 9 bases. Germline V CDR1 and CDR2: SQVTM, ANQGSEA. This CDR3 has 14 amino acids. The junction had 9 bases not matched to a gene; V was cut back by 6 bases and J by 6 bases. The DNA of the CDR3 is TGCAGCGTAGACAGGACAGGGGTAGGCAATGAGCAGTTCTTC. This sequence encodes CSVDRTGVGNEQFF.

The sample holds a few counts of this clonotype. This CDR3 is CASSVSGQYNEQFF. The CDR3 nucleotides read TGTGCCAGCAGCGTAAGTGGACAGTACAATGAGCAGTTCTTC. V and J are TRBV9 and TRBJ2-1; D might be TRBD1 (6 bases). CDR1 is SGDLS, CDR2 YYNGEE, per germline. The CDR3 runs to 14 residues. V was trimmed by 1 base and J by 4 bases, leaving 9 bases between them.

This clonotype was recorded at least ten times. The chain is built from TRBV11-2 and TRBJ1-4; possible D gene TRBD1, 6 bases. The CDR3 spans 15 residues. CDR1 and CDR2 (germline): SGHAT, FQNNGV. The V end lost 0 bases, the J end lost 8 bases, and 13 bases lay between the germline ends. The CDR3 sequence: CASSLEQGVEEKLFF. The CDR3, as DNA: TGTGCCAGCAGCTTAGAACAGGGAGTGGAGGAAAAACTGTTTTTT.

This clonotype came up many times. CDR3 nucleotide sequence: TGTGCCAGCTCACTGGGACAAACTGATGGCTACACCTTC. It translates to CASSLGQTDGYTF. The gene calls are TRBV18 and TRBJ1-2, with a tentative D call TRBD1 (6 bases). Germline V gene sequence: CDR1 KGHSH, CDR2 LQKENI. The CDR3 covers 13 residues. Trimming removed 4 bases at V and 6 bases at J, with 12 bases between.

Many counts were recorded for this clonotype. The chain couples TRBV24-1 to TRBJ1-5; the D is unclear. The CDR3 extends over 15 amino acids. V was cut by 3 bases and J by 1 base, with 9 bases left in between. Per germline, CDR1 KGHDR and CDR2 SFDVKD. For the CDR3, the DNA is TGTGCCACCAGTGATCCGACTATAAGCAATCAGCCCCAGCATTTT. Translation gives CATSDPTISNQPQHF.

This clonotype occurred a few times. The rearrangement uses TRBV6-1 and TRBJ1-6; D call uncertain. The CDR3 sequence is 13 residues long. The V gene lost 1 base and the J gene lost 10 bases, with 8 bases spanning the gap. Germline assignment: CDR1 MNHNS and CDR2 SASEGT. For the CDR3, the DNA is TGTGCCAGCAGTGAAGTTGGTCGATCACCCCTCCACTTT. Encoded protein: CASSEVGRSPLHF.

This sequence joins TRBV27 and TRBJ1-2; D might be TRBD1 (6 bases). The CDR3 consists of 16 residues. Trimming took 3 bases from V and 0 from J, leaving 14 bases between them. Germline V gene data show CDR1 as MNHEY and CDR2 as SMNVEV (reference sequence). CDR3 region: CASSFRQGTTNYGYTF. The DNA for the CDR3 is TGTGCCAGCAGTTTCCGGCAGGGGACGACTAACTATGGCTACACCTTC.